A selection of T cell receptor beta chains follows, all from one sample in a study of OX40 agonist ivuxolimab in advanced cancers. Generated by immunoSEQ multiplex PCR, the TCRdb table keeps only in-frame clones and is missing some. The data contain roughly 50,000 clones, 70% to 90% of them seen just once; the ten biggest clones take up approximately 2%. The source was CD4+ or CD8+ T cells sorted from blood, collected in a trial of the OX40 agonist ivuxolimab. The receptor source for this set is an adult with an advanced solid tumor such as melanoma, head and neck, liver or kidney cancer. The CDR3 runs from the conserved cysteine through the conserved F or W. D genes are given only for firm matches. Expanded clones get a size class; other rows say once, few or many, or leave the size out.

D gene	J gene	clone size	V gene	CDR3 protein	CDR3 DNA
.	TRBJ1-6	few	TRBV18	CASSRAVSDNSPLHF	TGTGCCAGCTCACGAGCTGTCTCCGATAATTCACCCCTCCACTTT
.	TRBJ1-1	.	TRBV6-1	CASSWQGRVNTEAFF	TGTGCCAGCAGTTGGCAGGGGCGCGTGAACACTGAAGCTTTCTTT
.	TRBJ2-7	.	TRBV5-5	CASSITGTSYEQYF	TGTGCCAGCAGTATTACCGGGACCTCCTACGAGCAGTACTTC
.	TRBJ2-5	few	TRBV4-2	CASSQDISVETQYF	TGTGCCAGCAGCCAAGATATATCTGTAGAGACCCAGTACTTC
.	TRBJ1-1	once	TRBV6-1	CASRPDPGIAEAFF	TGTGCCAGCAGGCCCGACCCAGGGATCGCTGAAGCTTTCTTT
TRBD1	TRBJ2-5	.	TRBV4-1	CASSQTGVRETQYF	TGCGCCAGCAGCCAGACAGGGGTCCGGGAGACCCAGTACTTC
.	TRBJ1-4	.	TRBV4-2	CASSQEGGRAEKLFF	TGTGCCAGCAGCCAAGAGGGGGGGAGAGCTGAAAAACTGTTTTTT
.	TRBJ2-5	.	TRBV18	CASSHPGEPETQYF	TGTGCCAGCTCACATCCGGGTGAACCAGAGACCCAGTACTTC
TRBD1	TRBJ2-5	once	TRBV19	CASSDRVSQETQYF	TGTGCCAGTAGTGACAGGGTTTCCCAAGAGACCCAGTACTTC
TRBD1	TRBJ1-2	.	TRBV6-5	CASSTTGDNGYTF	TGTGCCAGCAGTACGACAGGGGACAATGGCTACACCTTC
.	TRBJ2-5	.	TRBV6-1	CASSEWVETQYF	TGTGCCAGCAGTGAATGGGTCGAGACCCAGTACTTC
TRBD2	TRBJ2-7	.	TRBV18	CASSPREGGYEQYF	TGTGCCAGCTCACCTCGGGAGGGGGGCTACGAGCAGTACTTC
.	TRBJ1-6	.	TRBV27	CASRLSAGVNSPLHF	TGTGCCAGCAGACTCAGTGCCGGGGTTAATTCACCCCTCCACTTT
.	TRBJ2-7	.	TRBV7-8	CASSLSRVGEQYF	TGTGCCAGCAGCTTATCTAGGGTGGGCGAGCAGTACTTC
.	TRBJ1-4	.	TRBV7-9	CASRQGAEKLFF	TGTGCCAGCAGACAGGGAGCTGAAAAACTGTTTTTT
.	TRBJ1-1	.	TRBV6-5	CASSYMQGGTEAFF	TGTGCCAGCAGTTATATGCAGGGTGGTACTGAAGCTTTCTTT
.	TRBJ1-6	few	TRBV7-9	CASSYNSPLHF	TGTGCCAGCAGCTATAATTCACCCCTCCACTTT
TRBD1	TRBJ2-7	few	TRBV7-9	CATRDRLTYEQYF	TGTGCCACACGGGACAGACTGACCTACGAGCAGTACTTC
.	TRBJ1-1	.	TRBV19	CASSMTANTEAFF	TGTGCCAGTAGTATGACAGCAAACACTGAAGCTTTCTTT
TRBD1	TRBJ2-7	.	TRBV7-9	CASSSLLDRGPYEQYF	TGTGCCAGCAGCTCCCTCTTGGACAGGGGGCCTTACGAGCAGTACTTC
.	TRBJ2-7	.	TRBV10-3	CAIMPDGHSYEQYF	TGTGCCATCATGCCGGACGGACACTCCTACGAGCAGTACTTC
.	TRBJ1-1	few	TRBV7-8	CASSFLDTEAFF	TGTGCCAGCAGCTTCCTGGACACTGAAGCTTTCTTT
TRBD2	TRBJ2-2	.	TRBV5-1	CASSTSGNTGELFF	TGCGCCAGCTCTACTAGCGGCAACACCGGGGAGCTGTTTTTT
.	TRBJ1-4	.	TRBV11-2	CASSDTRTGGTEKLFF	TGTGCCAGCAGCGACACGAGGACGGGGGGAACTGAAAAACTGTTTTTT
.	TRBJ2-5	.	TRBV2	CASSDLEGVFETQYF	TGTGCCAGCAGTGACTTGGAAGGGGTCTTTGAGACCCAGTACTTC
TRBD2	TRBJ2-1	.	TRBV5-8	CASSLGQTLAGYNEQFF	TGTGCCAGCAGCTTGGGACAGACCCTAGCGGGCTACAATGAGCAGTTCTTC
TRBD2	TRBJ2-7	.	TRBV15	CATSRDRLPGGEQYF	TGTGCCACCAGCAGAGATCGTTTGCCGGGAGGGGAGCAGTACTTC
.	TRBJ2-7	.	TRBV29-1	CSVWTVSYEQYF	TGCAGCGTTTGGACAGTCTCCTACGAGCAGTACTTC
TRBD2	TRBJ2-7	.	TRBV28	CASSPSSGSWYEQYF	TGTGCCAGCAGTCCCTCTAGCGGGAGTTGGTACGAGCAGTACTTC
TRBD2	TRBJ2-3	.	TRBV9	CASSGPGGATDTQYF	TGTGCCAGCAGCGGACCGGGGGGGGCCACAGATACGCAGTATTTT
TRBD1	TRBJ1-3	.	TRBV10-3	CAIRPGTGSGNTIYF	TGTGCCATCAGGCCCGGGACAGGGTCTGGAAACACCATATATTTT
TRBD1	TRBJ1-2	.	TRBV5-1	CASSADRGLNGYTF	TGCGCCAGCAGCGCTGACAGGGGGCTTAATGGCTACACCTTC
.	TRBJ1-1	.	TRBV5-5	CASSLESWGGTEAFF	TGTGCCAGCAGCTTGGAATCGTGGGGAGGGACTGAAGCTTTCTTT
.	TRBJ1-4	.	TRBV11-2	CASSLLKQAGQGDEKLFF	TGTGCCAGCAGCTTATTAAAGCAGGCGGGGCAGGGAGATGAAAAACTGTTTTTT
TRBD2	TRBJ2-7	few	TRBV7-2	CASSPGLAVDEQYF	TGTGCCAGCAGCCCCGGGCTAGCGGTCGACGAGCAGTACTTC